Given below is one T cell receptor beta chain in context. Its matching antigen is unknown. The data were taken from a study of OX40 agonist ivuxolimab in advanced cancers. Study-level information: With a range of about 23 to 90, age averaged 60 years, and about 83% were male.

Study-wide points: In a subset of nonresponders, normalized T-cell clonal expansion was also low. The study found that CD8+ T cells averaged more expanded clones than CD4+. Dose levels from 0.1 to 3.0 mg/kg saw CD4+ and CD8+ blood T cells expand clonally by week 6.

Data came from immunoSEQ multiplex PCR; TCRdb stores just in-frame clones and leaves some out. The top ten clones hold about 0.52% of a sample with around 82,000 clones, roughly 91% of them seen once. The CDR3 has 15 residues. V lost 3 bases and J lost 2; bases outside the gene matches: 6. Germline-derived CDR1 and CDR2 are SGHRS and YFSETQ. The J gene is TRBJ2-7, the V gene TRBV5-1, with 9 bases matching TRBD1. The TCR sequence derives from an adult with an advanced solid tumor such as melanoma, head and neck, liver or kidney cancer. The material sequenced was CD4+ or CD8+ T cells sorted from blood, taken in a trial of the OX40 agonist ivuxolimab. The CDR3 sequence: CASSYGQGRTYEQYF. CDR3 DNA sequence: TGCGCCAGCAGCTATGGACAGGGGAGGACCTACGAGCAGTACTTC. Filled out from reference TRBV5-1 and TRBJ2-7, the complete variable domain reads KAGVTQTPRYLIKTRGQQVTLSCSPISGHRSVSWYQQTPGQGLQFLFEYFSETQRNKGNFPGRFSGRQFSNSRSEMNVSTLELGDSALYLCASSYGQGRTYEQYFGPGTRLTVT.